The 25 T cell receptor beta chains below were found in one sample sequenced in a study of blood T cell repertoires in COVID-19. Measured with immunoSEQ multiplex PCR; TCRdb has only the in-frame clones, and not every one. The sample lists some 120,000 clones, approximately 85% seen once, with approximately 5% in the top ten. Specimen: peripheral blood. The receptors were sampled from a human donor in a cohort sampled during active COVID-19.

J is TRBJ2-6 and V is TRBV3-1 (or the pseudogene TRBV3-2); 10 positions agree with TRBD2. Germline CDR1 LGHDT, CDR2 YNNKEL (reference sequence). V was clipped by 3 bases and J by 4 bases; unmatched bases: 6. This CDR3 is 17 amino acids long. This CDR3 is CASSHIAGGSGANVLTF. DNA of the CDR3: TGTGCCAGCAGCCATATAGCGGGAGGCAGCGGGGCCAACGTCCTGACTTTC.

The chain has TRBV28 and TRBJ1-1, with TRBD1 matching over 7 bases. This CDR3 is 13 amino acids long. J gave up 8 bases and V 5 bases, and 8 bases lay outside the gene matches. The germline CDR1 and CDR2 sequences are MDHEN and SYDVKM. This chain's CDR3 is CASSPDDRDEAFF. As DNA, the CDR3 is TGTGCCAGCAGTCCCGATGACAGGGACGAAGCTTTCTTT.

The J gene is TRBJ2-7, the V gene TRBV29-1; 9 nucleotides agree with TRBD2. Germline CDR1 reads SQVTM; CDR2 reads ANQGSEA. V gave up 6 bases and J gave up 6 bases; unmatched junction bases: 9. CDR3 length: 13 residues. The CDR3 spells CSVASSGKAEQYF. CDR3 DNA: TGCAGCGTAGCCTCTAGCGGGAAGGCCGAGCAGTACTTC.

This clone was picked up one time. The rearrangement uses TRBV18 and TRBJ1-5; TRBD1 aligns across 7 bases. Germline assignment: CDR1 KGHSH and CDR2 LQKENI. CDR3 length: 18 residues. The junction had 12 bases not matched to a gene; V was cut back by 4 bases and J by 0 bases. This chain's CDR3 is CASSHPHSGTDSNQPQHF. DNA for the CDR3: TGTGCCAGCTCACACCCACATTCCGGGACAGATAGCAATCAGCCCCAGCATTTT. The full variable domain, in which reference TRBV18 and TRBJ1-5 provide the parts outside the CDR3, is NAGVMQNPRHLVRRRGQEARLRCSPMKGHSHVYWYRQLPEEGLKFMVYLQKENIIDESGMPKERFSAEFPKEGPSILRIQQVVRGDSAAYFCASSHPHSGTDSNQPQHFGDGTRLSIL.

This chain links TRBV28 with TRBJ2-4, with TRBD1 matching over 10 bases. After removal of 5 bases from V and 3 bases from J, the junction contained 7 bases not matched to a gene. The CDR3 extends over 16 amino acids. The germline CDR1 and CDR2 sequences are MDHEN and SYDVKM. This CDR3 is CASSKIGQGVKNIQYF. The CDR3 coding sequence is TGTGCCAGCAGTAAAATCGGACAGGGGGTCAAAAACATTCAGTACTTC.

This clone was observed a few times. The chain links TRBV5-1 to TRBJ2-7; 8 positions agree with TRBD2. The germline V gene encodes CDR1 SGHRS and CDR2 YFSETQ. The V segment lost 2 bases and the J segment 5 bases; nucleotides outside the gene matches: 6. There are 14 residues in the CDR3. CDR3 coding DNA: TGCGCCAGCAGCTTCGAAGCGGGAGTCGACGAGCAGTACTTC. This codes for CASSFEAGVDEQYF.

The gene calls are TRBV5-1 and TRBJ2-1; 12 bases map to TRBD2. Germline-derived CDR1 and CDR2 are SGHRS and YFSETQ. V lost 5 bases and J lost 1; bases outside the gene matches: 4. The CDR3 is 16 amino acids. Here the CDR3 reads CASSLLAGGSYNEQFF. As DNA, the CDR3 is TGCGCCAGCAGTCTACTAGCGGGAGGTTCCTACAATGAGCAGTTCTTC.

V gene TRBV6-6 combines with J gene TRBJ2-3; tentatively, D is TRBD2 (6 bases). Trimming took 6 bases from V and 3 from J, leaving 25 bases between them. CDR1 MNHNY and CDR2 SVGAGI come from the germline V gene (reference sequence). The CDR3 is 18 amino acids. CDR3: CASSRRLYSGGPTDTQYF. The CDR3, as DNA: TGTGCCAGCAGCCGAAGGTTGTATAGCGGAGGGCCAACAGATACGCAGTATTTT.

This rearrangement joins TRBV19 to TRBJ1-5; TRBD1 aligns across 9 bases. CDR3 length equals 18 residues. V shed 2 bases and J 0 bases; nucleotides not matched to a gene: 8. Germline lookup yields CDR1 LNHDA and CDR2 SQIVND (reference sequence). CDR3: CASSIFRTGAYSNQPQHF. The CDR3 region has the DNA TGTGCCAGTAGTATATTCAGGACAGGGGCTTATAGCAATCAGCCCCAGCATTTT. The full variable domain, rest sourced from reference TRBV19 and TRBJ1-5, is DGGITQSPKYLFRKEGQNVTLSCEQNLNHDAMYWYRQDPGQGLRLIYYSQIVNDFQKGDIAEGYSVSREKKESFPLTVTSAQKNPTAFYLCASSIFRTGAYSNQPQHFGDGTRLSIL.

This sequence joins TRBV19 and TRBJ1-5; D unresolved. This CDR3 comprises 13 residues. The germline CDR1 and CDR2 sequences are LNHDA and SQIVND (reference sequence). V was clipped by 6 bases and J by 4 bases, with 10 bases between them. CDR3 loop: CASRNGLNQPQHF. The DNA of the CDR3 is TGTGCCAGTAGAAACGGTTTGAATCAGCCCCAGCATTTT.

The CDR3 loop reads CASSSGLAGPSSYNEQFF. DNA for the CDR3: TGTGCCAGCAGCTCGGGACTAGCGGGACCGAGCTCCTACAATGAGCAGTTCTTC. The chain has TRBV5-5 and TRBJ2-1; 13 bases map to TRBD2. Looked up from germline, CDR1 is SGHKS and CDR2 is YYEKEE (reference sequence). The length of the CDR3 is 18 residues. The trim removed 3 bases at V and 0 bases at J, leaving 6 bases unmatched.

The V call is TRBV10-3, the J call TRBJ1-2, with D maybe TRBD1 (5 bases). The CDR3 length is 14 residues. CDR1 is ENHRY, CDR2 SYGVKD, per germline. V lost 0 bases to trimming and J lost 6 bases, with 11 bases between them. CDR3 coding DNA: TGTGCCATCAGTGAGTCAGGTCAGGGCCATGGCTACACCTTC. As protein: CAISESGQGHGYTF.

The chain has TRBV6-5 and TRBJ2-1, with D maybe TRBD1 (5 bases). V shed 2 bases and J shed 9 bases, with 17 bases lying between them. CDR1 and CDR2 from the germline V gene are MNHEY and SVGAGI. This CDR3 has 15 residues. The DNA for the CDR3 is TGTGCCAGCAGTTACATTCAGGGCGCCGTGGGTGAGCAGTTCTTC. Its protein is CASSYIQGAVGEQFF.

This sequence joins TRBV18 and TRBJ2-2; D is perhaps TRBD1 (5 bases). CDR1 KGHSH and CDR2 LQKENI come from the germline V gene. This CDR3 comprises 15 residues. Trimming stripped 8 bases from V and 1 base from J, with 14 bases between. DNA for the CDR3: TGTGCCAGCACATATATCCAGGGGAACACCGGGGAGCTGTTTTTT. As protein: CASTYIQGNTGELFF.

V gene TRBV6-6 combines with J gene TRBJ1-2, with 8 nucleotides matching TRBD1. CDR3 length equals 15 residues. Germline CDR1 and CDR2: MNHNY and SVGAGI (reference sequence). V lost 5 bases and J lost 4; bases outside the gene matches: 9. CDR3 loop: CASSNGQGSLYGYTF. Here the CDR3 DNA reads TGTGCCAGCAGTAACGGACAGGGTTCCCTCTATGGCTACACCTTC.

This rearrangement joins TRBV19 to TRBJ1-6; 8 bases are shared with TRBD1. Germline trimming cut 10 bases from V and 7 bases from J; bases unmatched to any gene: 9. The V gene's germline CDR1 is LNHDA and CDR2 SQIVND (reference sequence). The CDR3 runs to 14 residues. DNA of the CDR3: TGTGCCACCGCGACGACAGGGGTCAATTCACCCCTCCACTTT. It codes for CATATTGVNSPLHF. Combining the CDR3 with reference TRBV19 and TRBJ1-6 gives the whole variable domain DGGITQSPKYLFRKEGQNVTLSCEQNLNHDAMYWYRQDPGQGLRLIYYSQIVNDFQKGDIAEGYSVSREKKESFPLTVTSAQKNPTAFYLCATATTGVNSPLHFGNGTRLTVT.

V gene TRBV6-6 combines with J gene TRBJ1-5, with no clear D. Trimming cost V 0 bases and J 2 bases, with 5 bases left between them. Per germline, CDR1 MNHNY and CDR2 SVGAGI (reference sequence). This CDR3 is 14 amino acids long. The CDR3 DNA follows: TGTGCCAGCAGTTACTCTGAGGGCAATCAGCCCCAGCATTTT. Translating it yields CASSYSEGNQPQHF.

V gene TRBV6-2 or TRBV6-3 combines with J gene TRBJ2-1, with 9 bases lining up with TRBD1. The CDR3 is 16 residues long. CDR1 MNHEY and CDR2 SVGEGT come from the germline V gene. With 5 bases clipped from V and 4 bases from J, the junction kept 9 bases outside the gene matches. Here the CDR3 reads CASSPTGTGPYNEQFF. The CDR3 coding sequence is TGTGCCAGCAGTCCAACCGGGACAGGGCCTTACAATGAGCAGTTCTTC.

The chain carries TRBV7-2 and TRBJ2-1; 13 nucleotides line up with TRBD2. The CDR3 sequence is 16 residues long. The germline gives CDR1 SGHTA, CDR2 FQGNSA. V was clipped by 3 bases and J by 7 bases; unmatched bases: 6. DNA for the CDR3: TGTGCCAGCAGCTTTACCGGGACTAGCGGGATTAATGAGCAGTTCTTC. It translates to CASSFTGTSGINEQFF.

For the CDR3, the DNA is TGTGCCAGCAGAAGGGGACAGGGGCGGTTGAACACCATATATTTT. It codes for CASRRGQGRLNTIYF. V and J are TRBV2 and TRBJ1-3; 10 bases fit TRBD1. Trimming removed 6 bases from V and 7 bases from J; junction bases left unmatched: 9. There are 15 residues in the CDR3. CDR1 SNHLY and CDR2 FYNNEI come from the germline V gene.

J is TRBJ1-5 and V is TRBV6-1; D may be TRBD1 (5 bases). The CDR3 spans 17 residues. Trimming removed 5 bases from V and 7 bases from J, with 24 bases in between. The germline gives CDR1 MNHNS, CDR2 SASEGT. This chain's CDR3 is CASSKGTGSPKGQPQHF. In nucleotides, the CDR3 is TGTGCCAGCAGTAAAGGGACCGGGAGCCCCAAGGGCCAGCCCCAGCATTTT.

The V gene is TRBV6-5, the J gene TRBJ2-1; 9 nucleotides match TRBD1. The V and J ends lost 6 bases and 7 bases, in that order; junction bases with no gene match: 4. The CDR3 contains 13 residues. Germline CDR1 reads MNHEY; CDR2 reads SVGAGI. CDR3: CASSRDRVNEQFF. The CDR3 DNA reads as TGTGCCAGCAGCCGGGACAGGGTAAATGAGCAGTTCTTC.

The chain joins TRBV14 to TRBJ1-2; D call uncertain. The CDR3 extends over 13 amino acids. The germline V gene has CDR1 SGHDN and CDR2 FVKESK. Trimming took 2 bases from V and 6 from J, leaving 10 bases between them. DNA for the CDR3: TGTGCCAGCAGCCAATTACCCAGGAATGGCTACACCTTC. Translating it yields CASSQLPRNGYTF. The full variable domain, in which reference TRBV14 and TRBJ1-2 provide the parts outside the CDR3, is EAGVTQFPSHSVIEKGQTVTLRCDPISGHDNLYWYRRVMGKEIKFLLHFVKESKQDESGMPNNRFLAERTGGTYSTLKVQPAELEDSGVYFCASSQLPRNGYTFGSGTRLTVV.

This clone appeared a single time. J is TRBJ2-5 and V is TRBV19; 8 nucleotides match TRBD1. Looked up from germline, CDR1 is LNHDA and CDR2 is SQIVND (reference sequence). Trimming cost V 3 bases and J 1 base; bases outside gene matches: 1. The CDR3 covers 14 residues. The CDR3 spells CASSIDRGQETQYF. As DNA, the CDR3 is TGTGCCAGTAGTATCGACAGGGGCCAAGAGACCCAGTACTTC.

The chain couples TRBV28 to TRBJ1-1, with D uncertain. The CDR3 length is 13 residues. Germline V gene sequence: CDR1 MDHEN, CDR2 SYDVKM. The V end lost 5 bases, the J end lost 0 bases, and 7 bases lay between the germline ends. Here the CDR3 DNA reads TGTGCCAGCAGTCGCGTTTTGAACACTGAAGCTTTCTTT. This sequence encodes CASSRVLNTEAFF.